A single sample is the source of the 17 T cell receptor beta chains below, sequenced in a study of OX40 agonist ivuxolimab in advanced cancers. Receptors were amplified or captured by the immunoSEQ multiplex PCR assay. TCRdb mirrors the immuneACCESS table, restricted to in-frame sequences. Some clones are absent from its copies; in checked studies, under half trace to an unresolved V gene, and the reason for the others is unknown. Here the sample has approximately 77,000 clones; 85% to 95% occur a single time. Of the sample, around 10% falls within the top ten clones. Sequencing used CD4+ or CD8+ T cells sorted from blood, obtained in a trial of the OX40 agonist ivuxolimab. These receptors all come from an adult with an advanced solid tumor such as melanoma, head and neck, liver or kidney cancer.

This clone was seen only once. The chain uses TRBV18 and TRBJ1-1; D is perhaps TRBD1 (6 bases). This CDR3 region has 15 residues. Germline-derived CDR1 and CDR2 are KGHSH and LQKENI. With 3 bases removed from V and 4 bases from J, the gap between germline ends came to 15 bases. CDR3 loop: CASSPEQGMATEAFF. The CDR3 DNA sequence: TGTGCCAGCTCACCGGAACAGGGAATGGCCACTGAAGCTTTCTTT.

J is TRBJ2-7 and V is TRBV27; D not certain. Germline CDR1 is MNHEY and CDR2 is SMNVEV (reference sequence). The CDR3 is 13 amino acids. Between the trimmed V and J ends, which lost 3 bases and 0 bases, there was a span of 6 bases. The CDR3 spells CASSFLGSYEQYF. The CDR3, as DNA: TGTGCCAGCAGTTTCTTGGGCTCCTACGAGCAGTACTTC.

The chain employs TRBV27 and TRBJ2-1; no definite D call. V was clipped by 1 base and J by 7 bases, with 14 bases between them. CDR3 length: 15 amino acids. Germline V CDR1 and CDR2: MNHEY, SMNVEV (reference sequence). This CDR3 is CASSLLPQERNEQFF. In DNA, the CDR3 is TGTGCCAGCAGTTTATTGCCGCAGGAGAGGAATGAGCAGTTCTTC.

The CDR3 sequence: CASSPGLTYEQYF. The CDR3 nucleotides read TGTGCCAGTAGTCCAGGACTTACCTACGAGCAGTACTTC. V and J are TRBV19 and TRBJ2-7, with a possible D match to TRBD2 (5 bases). Germline values: CDR1 LNHDA, CDR2 SQIVND (reference sequence). This CDR3 is built from 13 residues. With 5 bases removed from V and 2 bases from J, the gap between germline ends came to 10 bases.

This chain joins TRBV5-6 and TRBJ1-5; TRBD1 might be the D (6 bases). The CDR3 covers 16 residues. CDR1 SGHDT and CDR2 YYEEEE come from the germline V gene. V gave up 6 bases and J gave up 2 bases, with 18 bases separating them. The CDR3 spells CASTRGLGGGNQPQHF. The CDR3, as DNA: TGTGCCAGCACCCGGGGTTTAGGGGGTGGCAATCAGCCCCAGCATTTT.

The CDR3 is CAISSGGAFDEQFF. The CDR3, as DNA: TGTGCCATCTCGAGCGGGGGGGCCTTTGATGAGCAGTTCTTC. This chain connects TRBV10-3 to TRBJ2-1; 10 nucleotides line up with TRBD2. Germline V gene sequence: CDR1 ENHRY, CDR2 SYGVKD. V was pared by 8 bases and J by 8 bases, with 9 bases of the junction left unmatched. The CDR3 runs to 14 residues.

V is TRBV5-1 and J is TRBJ1-5; D perhaps matches TRBD1 (5 bases). The germline V gene has CDR1 SGHRS and CDR2 YFSETQ. Trimming cost V 1 base and J 7 bases, with 15 bases left between them. The CDR3 contains 15 residues. The CDR3 DNA reads TGCGCCAGCAGCTTGTTTGCTGGGGGAGGGCAGCCCCAGCATTTT. It specifies CASSLFAGGGQPQHF. The full variable domain, in which reference TRBV5-1 and TRBJ1-5 provide the parts outside the CDR3, is KAGVTQTPRYLIKTRGQQVTLSCSPISGHRSVSWYQQTPGQGLQFLFEYFSETQRNKGNFPGRFSGRQFSNSRSEMNVSTLELGDSALYLCASSLFAGGGQPQHFGDGTRLSIL.

The CDR3 sequence is CASSLPSGGAYTDTQYF. CDR3 in DNA: TGTGCCAGCAGCTTACCTAGCGGGGGGGCCTATACAGATACGCAGTATTTT. The chain carries TRBV11-2 and TRBJ2-3; 12 nucleotides line up with TRBD2. There are 17 residues in the CDR3. Trimming took 2 bases from V and 3 from J; bases not matched to a gene: 6. Per germline, CDR1 SGHAT and CDR2 FQNNGV.

This chain links TRBV27 with TRBJ1-1, with D maybe TRBD1 (5 bases). V dropped 10 bases and J dropped 1 base, with 16 bases sitting between them. The CDR3 is made up of 14 amino acids. In germline, CDR1 is MNHEY, CDR2 SMNVEV (reference sequence). The DNA of the CDR3 is TGTGCCACCCATTTACAGGTGTGGAACACTGAAGCTTTCTTT. This encodes CATHLQVWNTEAFF.

The rearrangement uses TRBV10-1 and TRBJ1-1; TRBD1 is a possible D gene (5 bases). The CDR3 is 15 residues long. V dropped 0 bases and J dropped 5 bases, with 13 bases sitting between them. Looked up from germline, CDR1 is WNHNN and CDR2 is SYGVQD (reference sequence). CDR3 residues: CASSESGQALTEAFF. The CDR3 DNA sequence: TGCGCCAGCAGTGAGTCGGGGCAGGCGTTGACTGAAGCTTTCTTT.

The chain links TRBV19 to TRBJ2-7, with D perhaps matching TRBD1 (5 bases). Trimming pared 4 bases from V and 1 base from J, leaving 8 bases between. This CDR3 is 13 amino acids long. Germline V gene data show CDR1 as LNHDA and CDR2 as SQIVND (reference sequence). The CDR3 DNA reads as TGTGCCAGTAGTACAGGGCTTTCCTACGAGCAGTACTTC. It specifies CASSTGLSYEQYF.

The chain recombines TRBV6-6 with TRBJ2-7, with a weak D call TRBD2 (6 bases). Looked up from germline, CDR1 is MNHNY and CDR2 is SVGAGI (reference sequence). The CDR3 length is 15 residues. V lost 6 bases to trimming and J lost 4 bases, with 19 bases between them. The CDR3 nucleotides read TGTGCCAGCAGCGCTTCGGGGGAGGTTCTTTACGAGCAGTACTTC. It translates to CASSASGEVLYEQYF.

The genes are TRBV27 and TRBJ1-5; 9 bases fit TRBD1. CDR1 is MNHEY and CDR2 is SMNVEV in the germline V gene (reference sequence). The CDR3 consists of 17 residues. V lost 5 bases to trimming and J lost 7 bases; unmatched junction nucleotides: 15. The CDR3 bases are TGTGCCAGCAGTCCTCGACAGGGGGATACGTTCCGGCAGCCCCAGCATTTT. As protein: CASSPRQGDTFRQPQHF.

This clone was seen a single time. The chain uses TRBV2 and TRBJ1-1; D unclear. The CDR3 has 13 residues. Looked up from germline, CDR1 is SNHLY and CDR2 is FYNNEI. V was trimmed by 4 bases and J by 1 base, leaving 7 bases between them. The CDR3 region is CASSVSPNTEAFF. The DNA for the CDR3 is TGTGCCAGCAGTGTTAGTCCGAACACTGAAGCTTTCTTT.

This chain links TRBV2 with TRBJ1-3, with D uncertain. Trimming removed 6 bases at V and 0 bases at J, with 18 bases between. Germline values: CDR1 SNHLY, CDR2 FYNNEI. CDR3 length equals 17 residues. The CDR3 coding sequence is TGTGCCAGCAGAGGTACAGAATCTCGACTCTCTGGAAACACCATATATTTT. Its translation is CASRGTESRLSGNTIYF.

V gene TRBV13 combines with J gene TRBJ2-7; weak D call: TRBD1 (6 bases). Trimming removed 4 bases at V and 4 bases at J, with 17 bases between. The CDR3 loop spans 15 amino acids. Germline values: CDR1 PRHDT, CDR2 FYEKMQ (reference sequence). The CDR3 sequence is CASSSDAAGDYEQYF. The CDR3 bases are TGTGCCAGCAGCTCCGACGCGGCAGGGGATTACGAGCAGTACTTC.

This clone has more than one count but fewer than ten. The chain carries TRBV6-1 and TRBJ1-1; D unresolved. This CDR3 region has 14 residues. Germline V gene data show CDR1 as MNHNS and CDR2 as SASEGT. The V end was cut by 7 bases, the J end by 1 base, with 13 bases between. The chain's CDR3 is CASTVSLENTEAFF. CDR3 coding DNA: TGTGCCAGCACCGTATCCCTAGAGAACACTGAAGCTTTCTTT.